Below are 20 T cell receptor beta chains sequenced from a single sample in a study of glioma-infiltrating T cells after dendritic cell vaccination. Data came from immunoSEQ multiplex PCR; TCRdb stores just in-frame clones and leaves some out. The data contain 75,000 to 100,000 clones, around 80% of them singletons. This material consisted of blood, taken before dendritic cell vaccination. The receptors originated from a human donor with glioblastoma.

The rearrangement links TRBV18 to TRBJ2-5, with a tentative D call TRBD2 (5 bases). The CDR3 runs 15 residues. Trimming removed 0 bases from V and 5 bases from J, with 13 bases in between. Germline CDR1 KGHSH, CDR2 LQKENI. DNA of the CDR3: TGTGCCAGCTCACCACCCTCGGACTGGGAGGAGACCCAGTACTTC. It codes for CASSPPSDWEETQYF.

The V gene is TRBV19, the J gene TRBJ2-2, with 9 bases aligning to TRBD1. Germline V gives CDR1 LNHDA, CDR2 SQIVND (reference sequence). The CDR3 is 16 residues long. V shed 2 bases, J shed 4 bases, and the junction held 5 bases outside the gene matches. The DNA for the CDR3 is TGTGCCAGTAGTATAAGAGGACAGGGGAGCACCGGGGAGCTGTTTTTT. Translated, it gives CASSIRGQGSTGELFF.

This clone has only one observation. The chain combines TRBV15 with TRBJ1-2; weak D call: TRBD1 (6 bases). The V gene's germline CDR1 is LNHNV and CDR2 YYDKDF (reference sequence). CDR3 size: 13 residues. Between the trimmed V and J ends, which lost 0 bases and 6 bases, there was a span of 8 bases. The CDR3 region is CATSREGAHGYTF. CDR3 DNA: TGTGCCACCAGCAGAGAGGGGGCACATGGCTACACCTTC.

The chain joins TRBV7-3 to TRBJ1-1; 8 bases match TRBD1. After removal of 2 bases from V and 10 bases from J, the junction contained 6 bases not matched to a gene. The V gene's germline CDR1 is SGHTA and CDR2 FQGTGA. CDR3 size: 13 residues. CDR3 nucleotide sequence: TGTGCCAGCAGCTTAGTGGCAGGGGGCACAGCTTTCTTT. Protein product: CASSLVAGGTAFF.

The chain recombines TRBV5-4 with TRBJ1-2; possible D gene TRBD1, 5 bases. V lost 3 bases, J lost 5 bases, and 8 bases lay in between. Looked up from germline, CDR1 is SGHNT and CDR2 is YYREEE (reference sequence). The CDR3 has 12 amino acids. CDR3 DNA sequence: TGTGCCAGCAGCTCTGACAGTTATGGCTACACCTTC. This encodes CASSSDSYGYTF.

On this clone itself: The sample contains more than one DNA sequence encoding this CDR3. The chain joins TRBV29-1 to TRBJ2-7, with TRBD2 matching over 8 bases. Trimming cost V 3 bases and J 4 bases; bases outside gene matches: 2. The CDR3 extends over 12 amino acids. Looked up from germline, CDR1 is SQVTM and CDR2 is ANQGSEA. In nucleotides, the CDR3 is TGCAGCGTTGATCGGGGGGGGTACGAGCAGTACTTC. This gives the protein CSVDRGGYEQYF.

This clone was counted between two and nine times. The chain links TRBV5-4 to TRBJ2-5, with TRBD2 matching over 9 bases. From germline, CDR1 is SGHNT and CDR2 YYREEE (reference sequence). Losses at the gene ends were 0 bases for V and 7 bases for J; bases not matched to a gene: 7. The CDR3 totals 15 residues. The CDR3 loop reads CASSLERGEAVTQYF. CDR3 nucleotide sequence: TGTGCCAGCAGCTTGGAGCGGGGGGAAGCAGTGACCCAGTACTTC.

The CDR3 region has the DNA TGCGCCAGCAGCTCGGGACTAGCGGGCGGGAACGAGCAGTACTTC. Translating it yields CASSSGLAGGNEQYF. The genes are TRBV5-1 and TRBJ2-7; 12 positions agree with TRBD2. With 3 bases clipped from V and 5 bases from J, the junction kept 6 bases outside the gene matches. This CDR3 has 15 amino acids. Germline V CDR1 and CDR2: SGHRS, YFSETQ.

The J gene is TRBJ2-7, the V gene TRBV5-1, with 7 positions matching TRBD2. Germline V CDR1 and CDR2: SGHRS, YFSETQ. With 4 bases clipped from V and 3 bases from J, the junction kept 7 bases outside the gene matches. The length of the CDR3 is 14 residues. This CDR3 reads CASSPLAAYYEQYF. CDR3 nucleotide sequence: TGCGCCAGCAGCCCCCTAGCGGCTTACTACGAGCAGTACTTC.

The chain links TRBV27 to TRBJ2-1; 8 nucleotides align to TRBD2. This CDR3 spans 17 amino acids. Germline values: CDR1 MNHEY, CDR2 SMNVEV (reference sequence). V gave up 7 bases and J gave up 0 bases; unmatched junction bases: 11. Written as DNA, the CDR3 is TGTGCCAGCAATTCCCCCGGACTAGCCGGCTCCTACAATGAGCAGTTCTTC. Translated, it gives CASNSPGLAGSYNEQFF.

The chain has TRBV6-1 and TRBJ1-1; unclear D gene. This CDR3 comprises 13 residues. V gave up 7 bases and J gave up 0 bases, with 9 bases separating them. CDR1 and CDR2 (germline): MNHNS, SASEGT. CDR3 in DNA: TGTGCCAGCACTAGTGTCATGAACACTGAAGCTTTCTTT. Encoded protein: CASTSVMNTEAFF.

This clone was observed a handful of times. The chain combines TRBV1 with TRBJ2-2; the table calls TRBD2, which could not be checked here. TRBV1 constitutes a pseudogene. There are 16 residues in the CDR3. The CDR3 reads CTSSQGVSGGAGELFF. The CDR3 nucleotides read TGCACCAGCAGCCAAGGAGTTAGCGGGGGGGCCGGGGAGCTGTTTTTT.

This clone has a single count. The CDR3 protein is CASSSPEQINYGYTF. CDR3 DNA: TGTGCCAGCTCATCTCCAGAACAGATCAACTATGGCTACACCTTC. The chain recombines TRBV18 with TRBJ1-2; no clear D gene. The germline gives CDR1 KGHSH, CDR2 LQKENI. V was cut by 5 bases and J by 2 bases, with 15 bases left in between. This CDR3 contains 15 residues. Full variable domain (outside the CDR3, taken from reference TRBV18 and TRBJ1-2): NAGVMQNPRHLVRRRGQEARLRCSPMKGHSHVYWYRQLPEEGLKFMVYLQKENIIDESGMPKERFSAEFPKEGPSILRIQQVVRGDSAAYFCASSSPEQINYGYTFGSGTRLTVV.

The rearrangement joins TRBV2 to TRBJ1-3; D is undetermined. The germline V gene encodes CDR1 SNHLY and CDR2 FYNNEI. The CDR3 has 13 residues. Trimming took 7 bases from V and 1 from J, leaving 8 bases between them. The CDR3, as DNA: TGTGCCAGCACTCGGGTTTCTGGAAACACCATATATTTT. Protein product: CASTRVSGNTIYF. Filled out from reference TRBV2 and TRBJ1-3, the complete variable domain reads EPEVTQTPSHQVTQMGQEVILRCVPISNHLYFYWYRQILGQKVEFLVSFYNNEISEKSEIFDDQFSVERPDGSNFTLKIRSTKLEDSAMYFCASTRVSGNTIYFGEGSWLTVV.

V and J are TRBV11-1 and TRBJ1-1; 7 bases fit TRBD1. V gave up 6 bases and J gave up 3 bases; unmatched junction bases: 7. CDR3 size: 14 residues. Germline lookup yields CDR1 SGHAT and CDR2 FQDESV (reference sequence). The CDR3 nucleotides read TGTGCCAGCAGACGCGAACAGGGGTACACTGAAGCTTTCTTT. Translation gives CASRREQGYTEAFF.

J is TRBJ2-7 and V is TRBV5-1; TRBD2 matches at 10 bases. With 0 bases clipped from V and 0 bases from J, the junction kept 6 bases outside the gene matches. Germline-derived CDR1 and CDR2 are SGHRS and YFSETQ. The CDR3 extends over 17 amino acids. DNA for the CDR3: TGCGCCAGCAGCTTGGCCCCTAGCGGGGGCCTCTCCTACGAGCAGTACTTC. Amino acid sequence: CASSLAPSGGLSYEQYF.

The table lists this clone with a count of one. The chain combines TRBV27 with TRBJ2-7; D is unresolved. Germline values: CDR1 MNHEY, CDR2 SMNVEV (reference sequence). The V gene lost 1 base and the J gene lost 7 bases, with 17 bases spanning the gap. The CDR3 runs 15 residues. The CDR3 sequence is CASSLLPVPFQEQYF. The CDR3 region has the DNA TGTGCCAGCAGTTTATTGCCAGTCCCTTTCCAGGAGCAGTACTTC.

The chain employs TRBV10-3 and TRBJ1-2, with D perhaps matching TRBD1 (5 bases). CDR1 and CDR2 (germline): ENHRY, SYGVKD. The CDR3 has 14 amino acids. V was shortened by 7 bases and J by 6 bases, with 18 bases between the two germline ends. This chain's CDR3 is CAITQELAGDGYTF. CDR3 in DNA: TGTGCCATCACGCAGGAACTCGCGGGGGATGGCTACACCTTC.

The CDR3 sequence: CASSQRVTGTGGTEAFF. The DNA for the CDR3 is TGTGCCAGCAGCCAACGGGTTACAGGTACAGGGGGGACTGAAGCTTTCTTT. This chain joins TRBV4-2 and TRBJ1-1; 8 bases fit TRBD1. The V gene's germline CDR1 is LGHNA and CDR2 YNFKEQ. The CDR3 is 17 residues long. V lost 2 bases, J lost 5 bases, and 13 bases stayed unmatched.

V gene TRBV30 combines with J gene TRBJ1-1; TRBD1 agrees at 7 bases. With V trimmed by 4 bases and J by 6 bases, 2 bases remained unmatched. CDR1 GTSNPN and CDR2 SVGIG come from the germline V gene (reference sequence). The CDR3 is 11 amino acids. The CDR3 DNA reads as TGTGCCTGGATTCAGGGGGCTGAAGCTTTCTTT. As protein: CAWIQGAEAFF.